This T cell receptor (beta chain) was identified in a study of blood T cell repertoires in COVID-19. CDR1 and CDR2 (germline): SEHNR, FQNEAQ (reference sequence). The CDR3 is 15 amino acids. Trimming left V 2 bases short and J 3 bases short, with 14 bases between. In the original analysis: Estimation of nucleated cell counts relied on the amplification of reference gene primers. Repertoires were generated with immunoSEQ multiplex PCR, while TCRdb's copy carries only in-frame clones and drops some. That table gives V, J and clone size, and the DNA gave D and trimming. Among about 190,000 clones, roughly nine tenths were seen once, and the ten largest hold approximately 1.1%.

The TCR originated in a man aged 25 to 45 with acute or convalescent COVID-19. V is TRBV7-9 and J is TRBJ2-7; the D gene is possibly TRBD1 (6 bases). The sample was peripheral blood. The CDR3 sequence is CASSLLLQGYYEQYF. In nucleotides, the CDR3 is TGTGCCAGCAGCTTATTACTTCAGGGGTACTACGAGCAGTACTTC.